This T cell receptor beta chain appears in the sequencing data of a study of cytomegalovirus exposure and HLA in healthy donors. Study overall: The 120 validation repertoires, a later analysis reported, used the same platform as the roughly 700 repertoires from the first cohort.

This clone came up once. Clones were sequenced by immunoSEQ multiplex PCR, and TCRdb holds only the in-frame ones, with some missing. The sample records 190,000 or so clones, approximately 83% being singletons. This CDR3 has 13 amino acids. The V end lost 4 bases, the J end lost 8 bases, and 14 bases lay between the germline ends. Germline CDR1 reads SGHVS; CDR2 reads FQNEAQ. Sequenced input: PBMCs. This chain connects TRBV7-8 to TRBJ1-1; TRBD1 is a possible D gene (6 bases). The source is a young woman in good health and CMV-seropositive. CDR3 bases: TGTGCCAGCAGCTCAACCGGGACAACAGAAGCTTTCTTT. It translates to CASSSTGTTEAFF.